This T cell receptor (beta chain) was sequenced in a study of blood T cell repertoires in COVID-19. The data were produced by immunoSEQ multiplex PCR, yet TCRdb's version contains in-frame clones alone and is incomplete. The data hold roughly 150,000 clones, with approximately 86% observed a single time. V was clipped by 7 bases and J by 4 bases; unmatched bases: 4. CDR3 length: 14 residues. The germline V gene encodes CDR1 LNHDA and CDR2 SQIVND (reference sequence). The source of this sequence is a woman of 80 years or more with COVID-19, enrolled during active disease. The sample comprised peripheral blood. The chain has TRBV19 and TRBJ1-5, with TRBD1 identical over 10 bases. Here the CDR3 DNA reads TGTGCCAGTACCAGGGGACAGGGGAATCAGCCCCAGCATTTT. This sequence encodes CASTRGQGNQPQHF.